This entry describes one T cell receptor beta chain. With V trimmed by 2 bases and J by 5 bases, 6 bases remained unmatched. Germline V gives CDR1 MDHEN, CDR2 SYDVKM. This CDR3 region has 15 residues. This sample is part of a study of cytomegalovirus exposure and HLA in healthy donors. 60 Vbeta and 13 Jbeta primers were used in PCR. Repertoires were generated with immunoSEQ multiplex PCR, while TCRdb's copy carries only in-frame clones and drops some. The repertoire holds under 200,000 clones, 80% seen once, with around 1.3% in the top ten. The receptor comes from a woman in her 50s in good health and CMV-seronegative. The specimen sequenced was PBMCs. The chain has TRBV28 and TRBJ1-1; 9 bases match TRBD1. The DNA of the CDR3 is TGTGCCAGCAGTTTAGGAACAGGGGGCTCGACTGAAGCTTTCTTT. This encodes CASSLGTGGSTEAFF.